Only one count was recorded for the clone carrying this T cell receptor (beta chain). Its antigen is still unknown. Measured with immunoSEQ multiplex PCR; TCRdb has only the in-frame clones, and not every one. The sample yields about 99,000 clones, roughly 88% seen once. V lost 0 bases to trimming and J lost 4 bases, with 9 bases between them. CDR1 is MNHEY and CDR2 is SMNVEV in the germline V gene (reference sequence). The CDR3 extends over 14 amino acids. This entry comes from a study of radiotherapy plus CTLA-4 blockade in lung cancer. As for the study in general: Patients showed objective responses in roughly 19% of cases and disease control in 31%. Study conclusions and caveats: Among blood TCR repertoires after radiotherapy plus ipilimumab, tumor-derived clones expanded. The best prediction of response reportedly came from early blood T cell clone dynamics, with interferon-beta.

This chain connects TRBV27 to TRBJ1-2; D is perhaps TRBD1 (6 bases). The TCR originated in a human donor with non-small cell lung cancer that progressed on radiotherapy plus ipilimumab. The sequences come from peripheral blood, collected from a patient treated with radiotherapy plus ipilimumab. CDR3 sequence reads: CASSLSRTVYGYTF. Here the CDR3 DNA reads TGTGCCAGCAGTTTATCGCGGACAGTCTATGGCTACACCTTC.